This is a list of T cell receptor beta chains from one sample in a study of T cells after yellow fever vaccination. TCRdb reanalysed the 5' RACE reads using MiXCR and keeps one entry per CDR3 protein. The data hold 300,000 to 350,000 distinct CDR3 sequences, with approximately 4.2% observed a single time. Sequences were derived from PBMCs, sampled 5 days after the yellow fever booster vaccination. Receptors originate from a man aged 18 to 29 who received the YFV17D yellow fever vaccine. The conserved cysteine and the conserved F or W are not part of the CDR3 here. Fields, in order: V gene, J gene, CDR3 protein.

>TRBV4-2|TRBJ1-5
ASSQDPGQGGNQPQH
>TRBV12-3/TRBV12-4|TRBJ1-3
ASSGWDGGNTIY
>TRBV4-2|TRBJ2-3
ASSQGVSGADTQY
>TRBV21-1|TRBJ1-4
ASSKGNRGPVTGNLGGEKLF
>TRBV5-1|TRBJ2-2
ASSRGQGPGELF
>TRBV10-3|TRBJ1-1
AISDQGRGEAF
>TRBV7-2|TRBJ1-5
ASSLLSGDQPQH
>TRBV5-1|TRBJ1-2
ASSLGVGPTNYGYT
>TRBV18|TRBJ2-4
ASCPPRQGIAKNIQY
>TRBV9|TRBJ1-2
ASRTGGADYGYT
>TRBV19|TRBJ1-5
ASSMVGHYNQPQH
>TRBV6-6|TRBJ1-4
ASSNRGGNNEKLF
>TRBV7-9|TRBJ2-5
ASSLVLRETQY
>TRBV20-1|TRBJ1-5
SARLMGALNQPQH
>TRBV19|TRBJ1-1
ASSIDPNSEAF
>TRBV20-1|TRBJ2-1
SARQTSGKNPLYNEQF
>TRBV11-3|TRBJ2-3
ASSLAGGYDTQY
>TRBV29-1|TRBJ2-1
SVEDGPGGSSYNEQF